This entry concerns a single T cell receptor (beta chain). Its antigen is as yet unknown. Primers included in the PCR were 60 Vbeta and 13 Jbeta primers. Produced via immunoSEQ multiplex PCR; TCRdb's table is partial and in-frame only. The sample lists roughly 99,000 clones; around 73% were seen once. Donors showed nominal health when sampled, although they likely had unrecorded immune exposures. The CDR3 contains 15 residues. The ends lost 0 bases at V and 7 bases at J; junction bases unmatched: 5. CDR1 and CDR2 (germline): MGHRA, YSYEKL. These data are taken from a study of cytomegalovirus exposure and HLA in healthy donors. Study-level points and caveats: Upon later analysis, HLA-associated TCR beta chains proved more clonally expanded than other, equally common chains.

V gene TRBV4-1 combines with J gene TRBJ1-3, with TRBD1 identical over 8 bases. Sequences were obtained from PBMCs. The receptor's source is a man aged 25 to 40 in good health and CMV-seronegative. The CDR3 here is CASSQEPNRGNTIYF. CDR3 coding DNA: TGCGCCAGCAGCCAAGAGCCCAACAGGGGGAACACCATATATTTT.